A single sample is the source of the 19 T cell receptor beta chains below, sequenced in a study of cytomegalovirus exposure and HLA in healthy donors. This PCR relied on a set of 60 Vbeta primers and 13 Jbeta primers. TCRdb's copy holds only in-frame clones and misses some; the assay was immunoSEQ multiplex PCR. In the table there are under 200,000 clones, more than 65% of which are singletons. The source material was PBMCs. The receptor source for this set is a man in his fifties in good health and CMV-seropositive.

In this sample, this clone turned up once. The genes are TRBV11-2 and TRBJ2-7; weak D call: TRBD2 (5 bases). Trimming cost V 4 bases and J 7 bases, with 14 bases left between them. Germline V gives CDR1 SGHAT, CDR2 FQNNGV. The CDR3 runs to 13 residues. CDR3 amino acids: CASSSLGPGEQYF. Here the CDR3 DNA reads TGTGCCAGCAGCTCTCTTGGTCCGGGGGAGCAGTACTTC.

This clone was counted a single time. The chain is built from TRBV7-9 and TRBJ2-2, with 13 bases aligning to TRBD2. The germline gives CDR1 SEHNR, CDR2 FQNEAQ (reference sequence). V lost 5 bases to trimming and J lost 3 bases; unmatched junction nucleotides: 9. The length of the CDR3 is 18 residues. The CDR3 DNA reads as TGTGCCAGCAGCCCCCCGGGACTAGCGGGGACCCACACCGGGGAGCTGTTTTTT. Its protein product is CASSPPGLAGTHTGELFF. Full variable domain (missing parts from reference TRBV7-9 and TRBJ2-2): DTGVSQNPRHKITKRGQNVTFRCDPISEHNRLYWYRQTLGQGPEFLTYFQNEAQLEKSRLLSDRFSAERPKGSFSTLEIQRTEQGDSAMYLCASSPPGLAGTHTGELFFGEGSRLTVL.

DNA for the CDR3: TGTGCCAGCAGCAAGACGGGGGACAGGGGTCGCACTGAAGCTTTCTTT. Its translation is CASSKTGDRGRTEAFF. J is TRBJ1-1 and V is TRBV11-2; 10 bases align to TRBD1. The germline V gene has CDR1 SGHAT and CDR2 FQNNGV. This CDR3 is built from 16 residues. V dropped 5 bases and J dropped 4; count of bases not matched to a gene: 10.

The gene calls are TRBV7-2 and TRBJ1-3; perhaps TRBD1 as D (6 bases). This CDR3 contains 17 residues. Trimming stripped 4 bases from V and 3 bases from J, with 19 bases between. The germline CDR1 and CDR2 sequences are SGHTA and FQGNSA. CDR3 in amino acids: CASSSSQGRNGGNTIYF. The CDR3 nucleotides read TGTGCCAGCAGCTCCTCGCAGGGGCGGAATGGTGGAAACACCATATATTTT.

The chain employs TRBV2 and TRBJ2-7; TRBD2 agrees at 8 bases. From germline, CDR1 is SNHLY and CDR2 FYNNEI. J lost 3 bases, V lost 9 bases, and 4 bases had no gene match. The CDR3 is made up of 12 amino acids. The CDR3 spells CASSGAGYEQYF. For the CDR3, the DNA is TGTGCCAGTAGCGGGGCTGGCTACGAGCAGTACTTC.

The CDR3 DNA reads as TGCGCCAGCAGCCCGGACAGGGGCTTCGGTGAAGCTTTCTTT. Translated, it gives CASSPDRGFGEAFF. The V gene is TRBV5-1, the J gene TRBJ1-1, with 9 bases fitting TRBD1. The CDR3 is 14 amino acids. J lost 7 bases, V lost 4 bases, and 8 bases had no gene match. Germline-derived CDR1 and CDR2 are SGHRS and YFSETQ.

The chain couples TRBV6-5 to TRBJ1-5; D possibly corresponds to TRBD1 (5 bases). V was trimmed by 8 bases and J by 0 bases, leaving 11 bases between them. Germline values: CDR1 MNHEY, CDR2 SVGAGI. The CDR3 covers 14 residues. CDR3 bases: TGTGCCAGCGCCGGGGGTCTTAGCAATCAGCCCCAGCATTTT. This gives the protein CASAGGLSNQPQHF.

This clone showed up just a few times. This chain links TRBV5-8 with TRBJ2-7; tentative D call: TRBD2 (6 bases). The CDR3 length is 14 residues. Germline CDR1 and CDR2: SGHTS and YDEGEE. V lost 5 bases, J lost 0 bases, and 12 bases lay in between. CDR3 amino acids: CASRGGLSSYEQYF. In DNA form, the CDR3 reads TGTGCCAGCAGGGGAGGACTAAGCTCCTACGAGCAGTACTTC.

The chain is built from TRBV6-1 and TRBJ2-7; TRBD1 matches at 8 bases. Germline V gene lookup returns CDR1 MNHNS and CDR2 SASEGT. CDR3 length equals 12 residues. Trimming at V came to 5 bases and at J to 7 bases, leaving 4 bases not matched to a gene. This chain's CDR3 is CASSWDRKEQYV. CDR3 nucleotides: TGTGCCAGCAGTTGGGACAGGAAGGAGCAGTACGTC.

V usage is TRBV2 and J usage is TRBJ1-1; tentatively, D is TRBD1 (6 bases). The germline V and J ends were trimmed by 11 bases and 1 base, with 14 bases remaining between them. CDR3 length: 13 amino acids. The V gene's germline CDR1 is SNHLY and CDR2 FYNNEI. The CDR3 spells CACKADRNTEAFF. The CDR3 nucleotides are TGTGCCTGCAAAGCGGACAGGAACACTGAAGCTTTCTTT.

CDR3 in DNA: TGTGCCAGCAGAGGACAGGGGGCGACCTACGAGCAGTACTTC. Residues: CASRGQGATYEQYF. The genes are TRBV6-5 and TRBJ2-7; TRBD1 agrees at 11 bases. V dropped 6 bases and J dropped 2; count of bases not matched to a gene: 3. The CDR3 totals 14 residues. CDR1 and CDR2 from the germline V gene are MNHEY and SVGAGI.

The V call is TRBV28, the J call TRBJ1-5; no clear D gene. The V end was cut by 1 base, the J end by 0 bases, with 10 bases between. This CDR3 is 16 amino acids long. Germline-derived CDR1 and CDR2 are MDHEN and SYDVKM. CDR3 loop: CASSLFPSYSNQPQHF. The CDR3 nucleotides are TGTGCCAGCAGTTTATTTCCGTCTTATAGCAATCAGCCCCAGCATTTT.

The rearrangement uses TRBV14 and TRBJ1-1; 9 positions match TRBD1. Trimming at V came to 4 bases and at J to 3 bases, leaving 6 bases not matched to a gene. Germline V lookup: CDR1 SGHDN, CDR2 FVKESK. The CDR3 is made up of 15 amino acids. The CDR3 bases are TGTGCCAGCAGCCCCAAATGGACAGGGGACACTGAAGCTTTCTTT. This translates into CASSPKWTGDTEAFF.

The chain links TRBV5-1 to TRBJ1-6; 7 bases are a match to TRBD1. This CDR3 is 16 amino acids long. With 4 bases clipped from V and 8 bases from J, the junction kept 12 bases outside the gene matches. Germline lookup yields CDR1 SGHRS and CDR2 YFSETQ. The CDR3 DNA sequence: TGCGCCAGCAGCCTTAGACCAGGGACAGTAGATTCACCCCTCCACTTT. It encodes CASSLRPGTVDSPLHF.

In its sample, this clone was seen a few times. Other DNA sequences within the sample encode an identical CDR3. The rearrangement uses TRBV5-1 and TRBJ2-1; D call uncertain. Per germline, CDR1 SGHRS and CDR2 YFSETQ. V shed 2 bases and J shed 0 bases, with 6 bases lying between them. The CDR3 loop spans 14 amino acids. In DNA, the CDR3 is TGCGCCAGCAGCTTTAGTAGCTCCTACAATGAGCAGTTCTTC. Protein: CASSFSSSYNEQFF.

The chain carries TRBV7-6 and TRBJ1-1; no firm D call. CDR1 and CDR2 from the germline V gene are SGHVS and FNYEAQ. This CDR3 region has 13 residues. V gave up 1 base and J gave up 8 bases, with 11 bases separating them. The CDR3 bases are TGTGCCAGCAGCTTAGGGGAGAGCAGGGAAGCTTTCTTT. Its translation is CASSLGESREAFF.

The chain carries TRBV21-1 and TRBJ1-1. TRBV21-1 is noted as a pseudogene. This CDR3 spans 14 amino acids. CDR3 loop: CAIPKARRGAGAFF. The CDR3 DNA follows: TGTGCCATTCCTAAAGCCCGCCGGGGGGCGGGAGCTTTCTTT.

V usage is TRBV6-5 and J usage is TRBJ1-1; TRBD1 matches at 9 bases. Looked up from germline, CDR1 is MNHEY and CDR2 is SVGAGI. The CDR3 length is 15 residues. The J segment lost 6 bases and the V segment lost 2 bases, leaving 7 bases of the junction unmatched. The CDR3 sequence is CASSYRIQGAPEAFF. The CDR3 DNA sequence: TGTGCCAGCAGTTACAGGATACAGGGGGCCCCTGAAGCTTTCTTT.

This clone occurred once. V usage is TRBV10-2 and J usage is TRBJ2-7; TRBD2 might be the D (6 bases). Per the germline V gene, CDR1 is WSHSY and CDR2 is SAAADI. The V end lost 5 bases, the J end lost 3 bases, and 17 bases lay between the germline ends. The CDR3 runs 15 residues. The CDR3 bases are TGCGCCAGCAGTAATCCGGGACTTAGGGGCTACGAGCAGTACGTC. Translated, it gives CASSNPGLRGYEQYV.